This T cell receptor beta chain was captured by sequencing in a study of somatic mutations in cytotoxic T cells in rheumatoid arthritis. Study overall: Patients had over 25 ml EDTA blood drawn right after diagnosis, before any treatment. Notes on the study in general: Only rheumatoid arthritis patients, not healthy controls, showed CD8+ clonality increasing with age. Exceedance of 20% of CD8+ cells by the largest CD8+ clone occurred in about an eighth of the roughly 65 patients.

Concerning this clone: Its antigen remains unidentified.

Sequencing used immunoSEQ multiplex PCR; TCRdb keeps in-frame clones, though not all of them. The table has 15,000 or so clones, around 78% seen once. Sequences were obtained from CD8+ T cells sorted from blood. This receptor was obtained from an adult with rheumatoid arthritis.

The DNA for the CDR3 is TGTGCCAGCAGCCAAGAAAACAGTGATGTTTGGGAGCAGTACTTC. Residues: CASSQENSDVWEQYF. V and J are TRBV14 and TRBJ2-7, with D unresolved. The V gene's germline CDR1 is SGHDN and CDR2 FVKESK. The CDR3 is made up of 15 amino acids. V was cut by 0 bases and J by 7 bases, with 16 bases left in between. Using reference TRBV14 and TRBJ2-7 for the parts outside the CDR3, the full variable domain is EAGVTQFPSHSVIEKGQTVTLRCDPISGHDNLYWYRRVMGKEIKFLLHFVKESKQDESGMPNNRFLAERTGGTYSTLKVQPAELEDSGVYFCASSQENSDVWEQYFGPGTRLTVT.